One T cell receptor beta chain is described in this entry. Germline V lookup: CDR1 MNHNS, CDR2 SASEGT. The CDR3 consists of 15 residues. V dropped 0 bases and J dropped 5 bases, with 14 bases sitting between them. The data belong to a study of blood T cell repertoires in COVID-19. Using immunoSEQ multiplex PCR, the repertoire was profiled, and TCRdb retains in-frame clones only, with some absent. The sample yields 200,000 to 250,000 clones, approximately 90% seen once. The source material was PBMCs or T cells enriched from blood (not recorded which). V and J are TRBV6-1 and TRBJ2-7; TRBD2 is a possible D gene (5 bases). This clonotype was obtained from a woman in her twenties or thirties who had recovered from COVID-19. For the CDR3, the DNA is TGTGCCAGCAGTGAAGCAAGCCTAGCCGCAAACGAGCAGTACTTC. It is translated as CASSEASLAANEQYF.